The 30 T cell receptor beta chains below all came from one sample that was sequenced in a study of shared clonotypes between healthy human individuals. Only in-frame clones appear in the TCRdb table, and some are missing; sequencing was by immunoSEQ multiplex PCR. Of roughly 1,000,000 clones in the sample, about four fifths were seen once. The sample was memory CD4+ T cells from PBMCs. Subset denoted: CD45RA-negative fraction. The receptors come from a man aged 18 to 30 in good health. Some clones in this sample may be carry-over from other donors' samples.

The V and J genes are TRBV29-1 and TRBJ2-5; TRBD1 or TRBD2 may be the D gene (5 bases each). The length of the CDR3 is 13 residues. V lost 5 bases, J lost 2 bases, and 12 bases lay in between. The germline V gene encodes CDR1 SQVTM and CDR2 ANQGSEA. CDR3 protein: CSVSRDPQETQYF. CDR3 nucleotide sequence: TGCAGCGTTAGCCGGGACCCACAAGAGACCCAGTACTTC.

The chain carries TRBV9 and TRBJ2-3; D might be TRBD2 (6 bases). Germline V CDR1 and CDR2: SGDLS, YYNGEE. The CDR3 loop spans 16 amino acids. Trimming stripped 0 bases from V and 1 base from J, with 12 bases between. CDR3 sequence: CASSVGLAQRTDTQYF. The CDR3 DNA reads TGTGCCAGCAGCGTAGGCCTAGCGCAACGCACAGATACGCAGTATTTT.

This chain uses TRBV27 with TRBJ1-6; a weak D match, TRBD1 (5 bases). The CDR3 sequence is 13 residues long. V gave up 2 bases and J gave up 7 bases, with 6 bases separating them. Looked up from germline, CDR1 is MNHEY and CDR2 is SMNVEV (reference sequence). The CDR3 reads CASSLGGNSPLHF. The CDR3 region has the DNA TGTGCCAGCAGTTTAGGGGGAAATTCACCCCTCCACTTT.

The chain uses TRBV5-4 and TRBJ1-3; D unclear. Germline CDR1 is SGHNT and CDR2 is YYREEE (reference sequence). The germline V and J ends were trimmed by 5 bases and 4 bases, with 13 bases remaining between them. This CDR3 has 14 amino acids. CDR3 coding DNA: TGTGCCAGCAGTTCCGACGGTCGCGGAAACACCATATATTTT. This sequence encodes CASSSDGRGNTIYF.

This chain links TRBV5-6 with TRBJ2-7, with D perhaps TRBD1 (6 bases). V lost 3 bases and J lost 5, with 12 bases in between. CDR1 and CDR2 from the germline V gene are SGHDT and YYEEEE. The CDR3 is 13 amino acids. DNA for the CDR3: TGTGCCAGCAGCTCTGTCACAGGGAACGAGCAGTACTTC. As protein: CASSSVTGNEQYF.

The CDR3 spells CAWSTVGDTQYF. The CDR3 DNA is TGTGCCTGGAGTACAGTTGGAGATACGCAGTATTTT. V is TRBV30 and J is TRBJ2-3; D is unresolved. V was trimmed by 2 bases and J by 5 bases, leaving 8 bases between them. Germline V gene lookup returns CDR1 GTSNPN and CDR2 SVGIG (reference sequence). The CDR3 totals 12 residues.

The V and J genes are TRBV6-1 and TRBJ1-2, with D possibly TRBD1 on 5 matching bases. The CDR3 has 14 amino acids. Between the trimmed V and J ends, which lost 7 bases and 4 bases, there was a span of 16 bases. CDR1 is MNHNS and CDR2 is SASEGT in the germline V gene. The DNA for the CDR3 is TGTGCCAGCACCCCGACTGGGGCCCTCTATGGCTACACCTTC. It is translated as CASTPTGALYGYTF.

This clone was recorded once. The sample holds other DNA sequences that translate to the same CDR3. Here the CDR3 DNA reads TGTGCCAGCAGATGGACAGGACCGAACACTGAAGCTTTCTTT. Translation gives CASRWTGPNTEAFF. V and J are TRBV6-1 and TRBJ1-1; TRBD1 matches 7 bases. The CDR3 runs to 14 residues. The V and J ends lost 6 bases and 1 base, in that order; junction bases with no gene match: 5. Per the germline V gene, CDR1 is MNHNS and CDR2 is SASEGT.

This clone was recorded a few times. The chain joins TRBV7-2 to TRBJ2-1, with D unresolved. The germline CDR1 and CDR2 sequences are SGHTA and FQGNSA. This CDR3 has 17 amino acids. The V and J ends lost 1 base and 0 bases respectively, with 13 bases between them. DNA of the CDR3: TGTGCCAGCAGCTTAGGGGGATTCTCGAGCTCCTACAATGAGCAGTTCTTC. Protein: CASSLGGFSSSYNEQFF.

Here the CDR3 DNA reads TGTGCCAGCAGTGGGACTAGCGGGTTCGACGAGCAGTACTTC. It specifies CASSGTSGFDEQYF. The rearrangement links TRBV2 to TRBJ2-7; 11 bases are shared with TRBD2. V trimming: 4 bases; J trimming: 5 bases; junction bases outside the gene matches: 4. CDR1 SNHLY and CDR2 FYNNEI come from the germline V gene. The CDR3 has 14 amino acids.

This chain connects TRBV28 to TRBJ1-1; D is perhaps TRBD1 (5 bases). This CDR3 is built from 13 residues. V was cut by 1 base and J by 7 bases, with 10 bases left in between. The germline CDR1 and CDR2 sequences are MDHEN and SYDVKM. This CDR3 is CASSLYGGSEAFF. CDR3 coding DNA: TGTGCCAGCAGTTTATACGGGGGGAGTGAAGCTTTCTTT. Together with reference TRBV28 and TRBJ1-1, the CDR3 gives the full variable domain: DVKVTQSSRYLVKRTGEKVFLECVQDMDHENMFWYRQDPGLGLRLIYFSYDVKMKEKGDIPEGYSVSREKKERFSLILESASTNQTSMYLCASSLYGGSEAFFGQGTRLTVV.

CDR3 nucleotide sequence: TGTGCCAGCACAGTAGCGGGCACAGATACGCAGTATTTT. Protein product: CASTVAGTDTQYF. The gene calls are TRBV2 and TRBJ2-3; possibly TRBD2 for D (6 bases). CDR1 and CDR2 from the germline V gene are SNHLY and FYNNEI. Between the trimmed V and J ends, which lost 7 bases and 1 base, there was a span of 9 bases. This CDR3 has 13 amino acids.

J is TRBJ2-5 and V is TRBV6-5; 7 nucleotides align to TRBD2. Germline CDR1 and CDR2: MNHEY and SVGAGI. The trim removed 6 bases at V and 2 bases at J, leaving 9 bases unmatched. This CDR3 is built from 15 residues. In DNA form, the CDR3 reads TGTGCCAGCAGACGATTGGCGGGAGATCAAGAGACCCAGTACTTC. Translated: CASRRLAGDQETQYF.

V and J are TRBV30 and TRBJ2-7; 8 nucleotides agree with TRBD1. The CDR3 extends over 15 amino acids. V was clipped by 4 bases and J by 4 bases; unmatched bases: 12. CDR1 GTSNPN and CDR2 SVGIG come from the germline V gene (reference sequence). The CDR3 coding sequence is TGTGCCTGGATATCCCTGCAGGGGGCTTTTTACGAGCAGTACTTC. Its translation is CAWISLQGAFYEQYF.

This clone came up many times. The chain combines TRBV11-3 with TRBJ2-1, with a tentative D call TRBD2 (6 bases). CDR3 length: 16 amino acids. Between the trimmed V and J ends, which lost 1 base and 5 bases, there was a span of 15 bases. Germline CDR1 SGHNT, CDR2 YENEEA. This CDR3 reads CASSLGGSGPNNEQFF. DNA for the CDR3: TGTGCCAGCAGCTTAGGAGGTAGCGGACCCAACAATGAGCAGTTCTTC.

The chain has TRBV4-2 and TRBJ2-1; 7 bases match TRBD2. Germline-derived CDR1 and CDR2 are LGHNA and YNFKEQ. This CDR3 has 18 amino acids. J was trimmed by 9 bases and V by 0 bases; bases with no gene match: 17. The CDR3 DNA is TGTGCCAGCAGCCAAGATTACACGCCGGGAGGCGGTATGAGTGAGCAGTTCTTC. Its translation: CASSQDYTPGGGMSEQFF.

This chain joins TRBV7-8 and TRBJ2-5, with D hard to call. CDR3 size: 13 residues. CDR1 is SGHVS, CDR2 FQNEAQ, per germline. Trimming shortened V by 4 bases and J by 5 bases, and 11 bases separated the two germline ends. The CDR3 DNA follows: TGTGCCAGCAGCTCCAGGTTGGCGGAGACCCAGTACTTC. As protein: CASSSRLAETQYF.

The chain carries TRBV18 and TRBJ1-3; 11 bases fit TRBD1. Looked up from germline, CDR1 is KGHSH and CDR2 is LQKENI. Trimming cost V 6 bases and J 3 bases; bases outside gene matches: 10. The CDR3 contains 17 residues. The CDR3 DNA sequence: TGTGCCAGCTCGCTGACTCGGGACAGGGGGTATGGAAACACCATATATTTT. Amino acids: CASSLTRDRGYGNTIYF.

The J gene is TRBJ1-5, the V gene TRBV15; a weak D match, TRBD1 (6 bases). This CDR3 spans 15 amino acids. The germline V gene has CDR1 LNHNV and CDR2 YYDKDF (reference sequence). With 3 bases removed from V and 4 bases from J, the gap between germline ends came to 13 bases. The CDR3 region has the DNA TGTGCCACCAGCAGTGGGAGGGGGGGTAATCAGCCCCAGCATTTT. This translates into CATSSGRGGNQPQHF. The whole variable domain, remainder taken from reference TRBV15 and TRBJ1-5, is DAMVIQNPRYQVTQFGKPVTLSCSQTLNHNVMYWYQQKSSQAPKLLFHYYDKDFNNEADTPDNFQSRRPNTSFCFLDIRSPGLGDTAMYLCATSSGRGGNQPQHFGDGTRLSIL.

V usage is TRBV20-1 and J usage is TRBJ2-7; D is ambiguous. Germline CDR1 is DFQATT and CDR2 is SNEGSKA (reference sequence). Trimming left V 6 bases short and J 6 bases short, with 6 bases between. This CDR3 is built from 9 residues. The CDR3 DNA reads TGCAGTGCCGGAGCCGAGCAGTACTTC. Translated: CSAGAEQYF.

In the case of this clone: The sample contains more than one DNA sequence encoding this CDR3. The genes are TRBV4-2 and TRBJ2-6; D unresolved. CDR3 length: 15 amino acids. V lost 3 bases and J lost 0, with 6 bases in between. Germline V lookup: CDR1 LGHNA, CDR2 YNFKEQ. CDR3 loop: CASSQGNSGANVLTF. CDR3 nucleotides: TGTGCCAGCAGCCAGGGGAACTCTGGGGCCAACGTCCTGACTTTC.

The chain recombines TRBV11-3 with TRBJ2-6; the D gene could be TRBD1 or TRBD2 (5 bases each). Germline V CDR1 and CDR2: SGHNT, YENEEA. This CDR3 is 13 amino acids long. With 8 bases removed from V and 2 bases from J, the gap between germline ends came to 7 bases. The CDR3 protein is CASQGPGANVLTF. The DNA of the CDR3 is TGTGCCAGCCAGGGACCTGGGGCCAACGTCCTGACTTTC.

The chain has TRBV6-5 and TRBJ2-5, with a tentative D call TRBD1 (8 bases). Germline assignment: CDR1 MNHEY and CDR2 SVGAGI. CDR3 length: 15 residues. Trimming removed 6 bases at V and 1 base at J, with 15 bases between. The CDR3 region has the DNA TGTGCCAGCAGGGTAACAGGGGGGGCCCAAGAGACCCAGTACTTC. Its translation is CASRVTGGAQETQYF.

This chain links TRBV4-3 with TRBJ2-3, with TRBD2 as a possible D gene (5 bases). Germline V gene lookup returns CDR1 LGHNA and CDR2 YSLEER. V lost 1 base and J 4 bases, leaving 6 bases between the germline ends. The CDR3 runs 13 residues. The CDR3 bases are TGCGCCAGCAGCCAAGCCGGGGCAGATACGCAGTATTTT. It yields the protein CASSQAGADTQYF.

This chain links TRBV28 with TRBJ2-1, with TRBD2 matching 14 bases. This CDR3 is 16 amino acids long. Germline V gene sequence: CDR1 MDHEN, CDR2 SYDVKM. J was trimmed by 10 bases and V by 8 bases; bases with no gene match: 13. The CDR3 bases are TGTGCCAGCGCGTCAGGGACTAGCGGGAGAATAAGCGAGCAGTTCTTC. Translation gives CASASGTSGRISEQFF.

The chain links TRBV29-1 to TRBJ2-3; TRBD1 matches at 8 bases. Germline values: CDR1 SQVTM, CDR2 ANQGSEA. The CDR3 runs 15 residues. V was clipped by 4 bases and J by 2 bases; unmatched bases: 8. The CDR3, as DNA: TGCAGCGTTGCCCGGGCAGGGGGCTCCACAGATACGCAGTATTTT. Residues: CSVARAGGSTDTQYF.

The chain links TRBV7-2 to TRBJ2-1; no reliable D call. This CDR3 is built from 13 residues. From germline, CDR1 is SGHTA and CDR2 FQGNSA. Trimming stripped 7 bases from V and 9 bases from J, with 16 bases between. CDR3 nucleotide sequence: TGTGCCAGCATCCCGTCAGGAATAGGTGAGCAGTTCTTC. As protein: CASIPSGIGEQFF. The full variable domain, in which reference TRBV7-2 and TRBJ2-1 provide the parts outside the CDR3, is GAGVSQSPSNKVTEKGKDVELRCDPISGHTALYWYRQSLGQGLEFLIYFQGNSAPDKSGLPSDRFSAERTGGSVSTLTIQRTQQEDSAVYLCASIPSGIGEQFFGPGTRLTVL.

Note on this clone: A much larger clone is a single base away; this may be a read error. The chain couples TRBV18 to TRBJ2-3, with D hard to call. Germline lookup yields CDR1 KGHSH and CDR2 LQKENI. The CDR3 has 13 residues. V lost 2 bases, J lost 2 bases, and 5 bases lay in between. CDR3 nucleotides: TGTGCCAGCTCACCAACCCTCACAGATACGCAGTATTTT. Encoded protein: CASSPTLTDTQYF.

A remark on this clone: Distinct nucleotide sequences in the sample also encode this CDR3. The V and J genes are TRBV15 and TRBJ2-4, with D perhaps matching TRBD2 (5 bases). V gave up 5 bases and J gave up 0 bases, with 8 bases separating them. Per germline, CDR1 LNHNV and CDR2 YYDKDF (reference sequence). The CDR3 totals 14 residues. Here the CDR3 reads CATSRDLAKNIQYF. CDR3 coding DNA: TGTGCCACCAGCCGGGATCTAGCCAAAAACATTCAGTACTTC.

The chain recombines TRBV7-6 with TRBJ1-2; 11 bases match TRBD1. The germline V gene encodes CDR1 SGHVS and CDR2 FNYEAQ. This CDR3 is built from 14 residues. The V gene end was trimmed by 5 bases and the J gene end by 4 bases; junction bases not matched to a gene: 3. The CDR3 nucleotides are TGTGCCAGCAGCCCCGGGACAGGGGGCTATGGCTACACCTTC. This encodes CASSPGTGGYGYTF.